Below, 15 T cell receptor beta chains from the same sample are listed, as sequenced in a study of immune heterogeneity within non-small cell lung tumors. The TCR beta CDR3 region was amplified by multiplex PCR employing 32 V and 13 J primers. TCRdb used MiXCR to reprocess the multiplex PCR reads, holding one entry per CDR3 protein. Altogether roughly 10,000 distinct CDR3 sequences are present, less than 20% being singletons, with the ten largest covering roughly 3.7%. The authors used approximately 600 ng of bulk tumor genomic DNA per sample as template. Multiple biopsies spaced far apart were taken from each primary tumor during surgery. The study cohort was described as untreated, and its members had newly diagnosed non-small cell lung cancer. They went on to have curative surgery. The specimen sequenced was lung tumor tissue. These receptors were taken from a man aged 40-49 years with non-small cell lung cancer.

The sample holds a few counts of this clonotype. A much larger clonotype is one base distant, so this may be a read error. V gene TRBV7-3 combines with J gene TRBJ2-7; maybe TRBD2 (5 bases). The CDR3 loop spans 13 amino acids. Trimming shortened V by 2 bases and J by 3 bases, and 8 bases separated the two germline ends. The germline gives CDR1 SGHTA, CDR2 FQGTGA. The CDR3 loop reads CASSLAEDYEQYF. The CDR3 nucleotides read TGTGCCAGCAGCTTAGCGGAGGACTACGAGCAGTACTTC.

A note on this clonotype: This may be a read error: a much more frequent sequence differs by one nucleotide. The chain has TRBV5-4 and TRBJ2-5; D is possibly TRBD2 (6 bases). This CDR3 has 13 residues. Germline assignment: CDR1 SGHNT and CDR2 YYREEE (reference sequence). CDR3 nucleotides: TGTGCCATCAGCTTGGGGGGCCAAGAGACCCAGTACTTC. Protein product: CAISLGGQETQYF.

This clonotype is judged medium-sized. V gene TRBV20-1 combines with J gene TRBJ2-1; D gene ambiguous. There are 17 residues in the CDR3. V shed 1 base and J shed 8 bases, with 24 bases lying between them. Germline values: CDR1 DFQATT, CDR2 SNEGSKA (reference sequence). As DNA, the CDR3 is TGCAGTGCTAGAGGTCTCGGCTACCCGGTAAGGATCGATGAGCAGTTCTTC. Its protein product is CSARGLGYPVRIDEQFF.

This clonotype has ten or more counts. The CDR3 region has the DNA TGTGCCAGCAGCCAAGAGGGAGGTCAGCCCCAGCATTTT. Its translation is CASSQEGGQPQHF. V is TRBV4-2 and J is TRBJ1-5; no firm D call. Looked up from germline, CDR1 is LGHNA and CDR2 is YNFKEQ. The V and J ends lost 0 bases and 6 bases respectively, with 6 bases between them. The CDR3 loop spans 13 amino acids.

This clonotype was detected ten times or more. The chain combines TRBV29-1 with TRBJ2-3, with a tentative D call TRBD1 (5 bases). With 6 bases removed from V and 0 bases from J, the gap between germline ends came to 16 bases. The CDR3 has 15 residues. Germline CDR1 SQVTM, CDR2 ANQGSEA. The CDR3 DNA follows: TGCAGCGTGGAGCCTCCAGGGTCTAGCACAGATACGCAGTATTTT. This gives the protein CSVEPPGSSTDTQYF.

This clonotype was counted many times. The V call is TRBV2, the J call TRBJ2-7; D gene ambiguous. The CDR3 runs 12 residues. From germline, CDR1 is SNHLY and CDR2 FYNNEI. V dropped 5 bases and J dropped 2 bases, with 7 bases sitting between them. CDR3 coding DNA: TGTGCCAGCAGTCATGACGCCTACGAGCAGTACTTC. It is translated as CASSHDAYEQYF.

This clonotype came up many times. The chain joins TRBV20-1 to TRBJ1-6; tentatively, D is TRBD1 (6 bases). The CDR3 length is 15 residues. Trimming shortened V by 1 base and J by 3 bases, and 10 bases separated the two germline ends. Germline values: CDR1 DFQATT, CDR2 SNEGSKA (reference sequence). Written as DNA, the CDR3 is TGCAGTGCTAGAGTTAGGGGGAACTATAATTCACCCCTCCACTTT. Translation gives CSARVRGNYNSPLHF.

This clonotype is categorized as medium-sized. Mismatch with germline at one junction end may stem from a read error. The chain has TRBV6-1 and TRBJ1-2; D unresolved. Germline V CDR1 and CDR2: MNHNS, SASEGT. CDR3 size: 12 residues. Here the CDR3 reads CASSEVGYDYTF. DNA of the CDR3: TGTGCCAGCAGTGAAGTGGGCTATGACTACACCTTC.

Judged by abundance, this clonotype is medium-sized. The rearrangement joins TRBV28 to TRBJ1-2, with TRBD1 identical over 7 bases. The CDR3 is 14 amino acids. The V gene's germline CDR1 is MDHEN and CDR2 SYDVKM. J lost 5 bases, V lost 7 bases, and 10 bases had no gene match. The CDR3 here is CASTQGGTFYGYTF. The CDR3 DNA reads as TGTGCCAGCACCCAGGGGGGGACTTTTTATGGCTACACCTTC.

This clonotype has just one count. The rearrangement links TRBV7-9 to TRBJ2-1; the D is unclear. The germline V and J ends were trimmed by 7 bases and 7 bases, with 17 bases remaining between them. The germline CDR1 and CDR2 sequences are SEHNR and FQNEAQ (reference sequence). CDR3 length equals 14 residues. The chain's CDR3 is CASIRMREKNEQFF. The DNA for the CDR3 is TGTGCCAGCATCCGCATGCGTGAGAAAAATGAGCAGTTCTTC.

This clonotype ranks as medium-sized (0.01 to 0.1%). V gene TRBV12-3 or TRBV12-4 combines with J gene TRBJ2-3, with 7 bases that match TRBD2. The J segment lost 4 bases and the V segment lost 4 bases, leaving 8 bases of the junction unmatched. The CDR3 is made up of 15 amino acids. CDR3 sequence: CASSSGLVLSDTQYF. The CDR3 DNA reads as TGTGCCAGCAGTTCTGGACTAGTCTTGTCAGATACGCAGTATTTT.

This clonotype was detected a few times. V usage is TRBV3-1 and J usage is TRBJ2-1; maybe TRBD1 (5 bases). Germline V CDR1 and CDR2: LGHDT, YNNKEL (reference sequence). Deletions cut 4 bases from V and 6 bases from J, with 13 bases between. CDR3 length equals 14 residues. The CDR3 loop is CASSPPQGTNEQFF. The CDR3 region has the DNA TGTGCCAGCAGCCCCCCCCAGGGTACCAATGAGCAGTTCTTC.

The CDR3 bases are TGTGCCAGTAGTATTCAGGAAGTCGCAGTTACGCAGTATTTT. Protein: CASSIQEVAVTQYF. The chain is built from TRBV19 and TRBJ2-3, with D unresolved. Trimming left V 3 bases short and J 8 bases short, with 15 bases between. Germline values: CDR1 LNHDA, CDR2 SQIVND (reference sequence). The CDR3 runs 14 residues.

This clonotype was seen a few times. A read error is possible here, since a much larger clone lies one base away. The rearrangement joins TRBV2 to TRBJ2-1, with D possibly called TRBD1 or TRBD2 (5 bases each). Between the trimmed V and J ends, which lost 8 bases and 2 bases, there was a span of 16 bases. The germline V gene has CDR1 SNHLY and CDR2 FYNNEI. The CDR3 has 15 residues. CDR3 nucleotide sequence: TGTGCCAGCCTCAGAGGGGCCCTCACCTACAATGAGCAGTTCTTC. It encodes CASLRGALTYNEQFF.

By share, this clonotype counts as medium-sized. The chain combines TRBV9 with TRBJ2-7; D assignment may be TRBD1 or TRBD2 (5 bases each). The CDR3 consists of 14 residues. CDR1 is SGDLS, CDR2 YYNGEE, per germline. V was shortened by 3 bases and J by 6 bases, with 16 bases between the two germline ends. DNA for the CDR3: TGTGCCAGCAGCGCCCTCCGGGACGGCGGCGAGCAGTACTTC. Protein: CASSALRDGGEQYF.